This T cell receptor (beta chain) was identified in a study of blood T cells in healthy people across ages. As concerns this clonotype: The antigen remains undetermined.

Germline lookup yields CDR1 DFQATT and CDR2 SNEGSKA (reference sequence). CDR3 length: 13 amino acids. Trimming pared 2 bases from V and 4 bases from J, leaving 11 bases between. Every donor contributed about 10 milliliters of peripheral blood by blood draw. A J-beta primer mix and a sample-barcoded 5' primer were used in a second PCR of roughly 6 to 11 cycles. TCRdb processed the 5' RACE reads anew with MiXCR; each CDR3 protein has one entry. The sample lists some 1,500,000 distinct CDR3 sequences; roughly 43% were seen once. Overall study results and limits: No conclusive comparison of naive versus antigen-experienced cells was possible with unsorted PBMCs. Among long-lived donors, naive CD4+ cells were more numerous and diversity higher than in aged donors.

Material: blood. This sequence originates from a woman aged 18-30 years in good health. The chain employs TRBV20-1 and TRBJ1-1; TRBD1 is a possible D gene (5 bases). The CDR3 region has the DNA TGCAGTGCTAGACCAGGGTGGGTCACTGAAGCTTTCTTT. Its translation is CSARPGWVTEAFF.